Listed below are T cell receptor beta chains from one sample, sequenced in a study of blood T cell repertoires in COVID-19. Assay: immunoSEQ multiplex PCR; the TCRdb copy retains only in-frame clones and omits some. The sample contains roughly 120,000 clones, approximately 90% of which appear only once. Material: peripheral blood. The receptors originated from a human donor with active COVID-19. The donor label of this sample is uncertain. CDR3s include the opening cysteine and the closing phenylalanine or tryptophan. D genes are given only for firm matches. Clone size appears in some rows only: once, few, many, or a class for an expanded clone.

TRBV19	few	TRBD1	TRBJ2-7	TGTGCCAGTAGTATGGGGCCACGCGACAGGGGATACGAGCAGTACTTC	CASSMGPRDRGYEQYF
TRBV6-2/TRBV6-3	.	.	TRBJ2-7	TGTGCCAGCAGCCTACTTGATTACGAGCAGTACTTC	CASSLLDYEQYF
TRBV12-3/TRBV12-4	.	.	TRBJ2-1	TGTGCCAGCAGTTTTACCCCCCCACAGTTCCCGTTCTTC	CASSFTPPQFPFF
TRBV6-5	.	TRBD1	TRBJ1-2	TGTGCCAGCAGTTCACCAGGGGACAGGTGGGGCTACACCTTC	CASSSPGDRWGYTF
TRBV27	.	TRBD1	TRBJ1-2	TGTGCCAGCAGTTTACTCCGGACAGGGAACTATGGCTACACCTTC	CASSLLRTGNYGYTF
TRBV10-2	.	TRBD1	TRBJ2-7	TGCGCCAGCAGTGCTACAGGGGACTCCTACGAGCAGTACTTC	CASSATGDSYEQYF
TRBV6-1	.	.	TRBJ1-1	TGTGCCAGCAGTGAATCTCGGAACACTGAAGCTTTCTTT	CASSESRNTEAFF
TRBV4-1	.	TRBD2	TRBJ2-7	TGCGCCAGCAGCCAAACGGTTAGCGGGGGGACAACCTCCTACGAGCAGTACTTC	CASSQTVSGGTTSYEQYF
TRBV5-5	.	.	TRBJ2-7	TGTGCCAGCAGCCACGCGACGGCTAGCTCCTACGAGCAGTACTTC	CASSHATASSYEQYF
TRBV6-1	.	.	TRBJ2-7	TGTGCCAGCAGTGAAGCCGGGGTCCAGTACTTC	CASSEAGVQYF
TRBV12-1	.	.	TRBJ2-3	TGTGCCAGCAGCTTTGGGCGGTCTAGCGCGGGGGTTGTTACAGATACGCAGTATTTT	CASSFGRSSAGVVTDTQYF
TRBV7-2	.	.	TRBJ2-6	TGTGCCAGCAGCTTAAGCTGGGCGTCTCTGACTTTC	CASSLSWASLTF
TRBV15	once	TRBD1	TRBJ2-1	TGTGCCACCAGCAAACAGGGACAGTACAATGAGCAGTTCTTC	CATSKQGQYNEQFF
TRBV6-5	.	.	TRBJ2-1	TGTGCCAGCAGTTACGGCTCGATGCTCTACAATGAGCAGTTCTTC	CASSYGSMLYNEQFF
TRBV5-6	once	.	TRBJ1-1	TGTGCCAGCAGCTTGGCGAGGACAGAGAACACTGAAGCTTTCTTT	CASSLARTENTEAFF
TRBV5-6	.	.	TRBJ2-7	TGTGCCAGCAGCTTACGGGACACCACTACCTACGAGCAGTACTTC	CASSLRDTTTYEQYF
TRBV3-1/TRBV3-2	once	.	TRBJ2-3	TGTGCCAGCAGCCAAGGGGTACTAGTTGGCACAGATACGCAGTATTTT	CASSQGVLVGTDTQYF
TRBV19	once	TRBD1	TRBJ2-5	TGTGCCAGTAGTACAGGGACAGGGCAACAAGAGACCCAGTACTTC	CASSTGTGQQETQYF